This T cell receptor (beta chain) emerged from a study of radiotherapy plus CTLA-4 blockade in lung cancer. A few counts support this clone. Germline CDR1 SGHNT, CDR2 YYREEE (reference sequence). This CDR3 region has 14 residues. V was pared by 0 bases and J by 8 bases, with 14 bases between. The assay was immunoSEQ multiplex PCR, and TCRdb's table has in-frame clones only and misses some. The repertoire includes roughly 71,000 clones, roughly 80% of them detected once, and 7% to 7.5% sits in the top ten. The sample here was peripheral blood, taken from a patient treated with radiotherapy plus ipilimumab. This chain joins TRBV5-4 and TRBJ1-2, with D possibly TRBD1 on 5 matching bases. This receptor was identified in a human donor with non-small cell lung cancer who had a complete response to radiotherapy plus ipilimumab. Written as DNA, the CDR3 is TGTGCCAGCAGCTTGGTCGCGGGGGGAAACGGCTACACCTTC. This encodes CASSLVAGGNGYTF.